This passage covers 24 T cell receptor beta chains from one sample sequenced in a study of early T cells in non-severe SARS-CoV-2 infection. TCRdb ran MiXCR on the 5' RACE reads and lists one entry per CDR3 protein. The table records about 49,000 distinct CDR3 sequences, 12% of them present only once. The sample comprised whole blood. The source is an adult who was a healthcare worker with PCR-confirmed SARS-CoV-2 infection or an uninfected control (not recorded which).

This clonotype was counted at least ten times. The gene calls are TRBV20-1 and TRBJ1-2, with 10 bases that match TRBD1. Germline assignment: CDR1 DFQATT and CDR2 SNEGSKA (reference sequence). The J segment lost 6 bases and the V segment lost 5 bases, leaving 6 bases of the junction unmatched. The length of the CDR3 is 13 residues. CDR3 DNA sequence: TGCAGTGCTGGGACAGGGGAATTCGATGGCTACACCTTC. This translates into CSAGTGEFDGYTF.

This clonotype was counted many times. The V call is TRBV20-1, the J call TRBJ2-1; 8 positions agree with TRBD2. V was clipped by 1 base and J by 5 bases; unmatched bases: 7. This CDR3 contains 15 residues. Germline V gene data show CDR1 as DFQATT and CDR2 as SNEGSKA (reference sequence). The CDR3 coding sequence is TGCAGTGCTAGAGTCCCCGGGGGGGTCCACAATGAGCAGTTCTTC. This translates into CSARVPGGVHNEQFF.

This clonotype was counted at least ten times. The chain uses TRBV6-5 and TRBJ1-5; TRBD1 is a possible D gene (6 bases). Looked up from germline, CDR1 is MNHEY and CDR2 is SVGAGI. V lost 6 bases to trimming and J lost 0 bases, with 15 bases between them. This CDR3 is 16 amino acids long. The CDR3 DNA reads TGTGCCAGCAGGAGAATACAGGGTTATAGCAATCAGCCCCAGCATTTT. This translates into CASRRIQGYSNQPQHF.

J is TRBJ2-7 and V is TRBV28, with D unclear. This CDR3 spans 13 amino acids. Germline V lookup: CDR1 MDHEN, CDR2 SYDVKM. Trimming pared 5 bases from V and 5 bases from J, leaving 13 bases between. Here the CDR3 DNA reads TGTGCCAGCAGTCCCCCGTTCCTCCACGAGCAGTACTTC. Translating it yields CASSPPFLHEQYF.

This chain uses TRBV19 with TRBJ2-3, with 10 bases fitting TRBD1. The CDR3 consists of 15 residues. J was trimmed by 1 base and V by 4 bases; bases with no gene match: 2. Germline values: CDR1 LNHDA, CDR2 SQIVND (reference sequence). The CDR3 DNA is TGTGCCAGTAGTAGGGGGACAGGGGGCACAGATACGCAGTATTTT. This translates into CASSRGTGGTDTQYF.

This clonotype came up a few times. The chain uses TRBV6-6 and TRBJ1-1, with 7 bases matching TRBD1. The CDR3 has 15 amino acids. Germline assignment: CDR1 MNHNY and CDR2 SVGAGI (reference sequence). V dropped 3 bases and J dropped 3; count of bases not matched to a gene: 7. CDR3 sequence (DNA): TGTGCCAGCAGTTATCCCGGGACAGAGGACACTGAAGCTTTCTTT. Encoded protein: CASSYPGTEDTEAFF.

This clonotype was detected only a few times. The rearrangement joins TRBV6-2 or TRBV6-3 to TRBJ2-7, with 13 bases identical to TRBD2. Per the germline V gene, CDR1 is MNHEY and CDR2 is SVGEGT. V lost 6 bases and J lost 6; bases outside the gene matches: 5. This CDR3 has 14 amino acids. CDR3 amino acids: CASSPGLAGSEQYF. Written as DNA, the CDR3 is TGTGCCAGCAGCCCGGGACTAGCGGGATCCGAGCAGTACTTC.

In its sample, this clonotype was seen many times. The rearrangement joins TRBV7-2 to TRBJ1-6; tentative D call: TRBD1 (6 bases). The V end was cut by 1 base, the J end by 10 bases, with 20 bases between. The CDR3 sequence is 17 residues long. CDR1 is SGHTA and CDR2 is FQGNSA in the germline V gene. DNA of the CDR3: TGTGCCAGCAGCTTAGGCGGGGGCTCGTCTGTAGGATCACCCCTCCACTTT. The encoded protein is CASSLGGGSSVGSPLHF.

The chain is built from TRBV7-9 and TRBJ2-7, with 7 bases lining up with TRBD1. With V trimmed by 6 bases and J by 6 bases, 8 bases remained unmatched. This CDR3 has 13 amino acids. The V gene's germline CDR1 is SEHNR and CDR2 FQNEAQ (reference sequence). DNA of the CDR3: TGTGCCAGCAGTTCTACAGGGGCCTTCGAGCAGTACTTC. It is translated as CASSSTGAFEQYF.

In regard to this clonotype: Mismatch with germline at one junction end may stem from a read error. The J gene is TRBJ1-5, the V gene TRBV5-8, with a possible D match to TRBD1 (6 bases). The CDR3 has 13 residues. CDR1 is SGHTS, CDR2 YDEGEE, per germline. The CDR3 loop reads CASSRDRNQPQLF. In DNA, the CDR3 is TGTGCCAGCAGCCGCGACAGGAATCAGCCCCAGCTTTTT. The full variable domain, with the rest looked up from reference TRBV5-8 and TRBJ1-5, is EAGVTQSPTHLIKTRGQQATLRCSPISGHTSVYWYQQALGLGLQFLLWYDEGEERNRGNFPPRFSGRQFPNYSSELNVNALELEDSALYLCASSRDRNQPQLFGDGTRLSIL.

The V call is TRBV4-2, the J call TRBJ1-3, with D tentatively TRBD1 (5 bases). Trimming cost V 1 base and J 6 bases, with 7 bases left between them. The V gene's germline CDR1 is LGHNA and CDR2 YNFKEQ. CDR3 size: 13 residues. The CDR3 nucleotides are TGTGCCAGCAGCCAAGCCGGGACAAACACCATATATTTT. Amino acid sequence: CASSQAGTNTIYF.

The rearrangement links TRBV7-2 to TRBJ1-1; 7 nucleotides agree with TRBD1. V lost 4 bases and J lost 7; bases outside the gene matches: 3. This CDR3 has 12 residues. Germline V CDR1 and CDR2: SGHTA, FQGNSA. CDR3 sequence reads: CASSSTGIEAFF. For the CDR3, the DNA is TGTGCCAGCAGCTCGACAGGGATTGAAGCTTTCTTT.

This chain links TRBV4-1 with TRBJ2-7, with no clear D. The CDR3 is made up of 13 amino acids. V was shortened by 0 bases and J by 3 bases, with 6 bases between the two germline ends. Looked up from germline, CDR1 is MGHRA and CDR2 is YSYEKL. The DNA of the CDR3 is TGCGCCAGCAGCCAAGATCGGAACTACGAGCAGTACTTC. This sequence encodes CASSQDRNYEQYF.

The chain carries TRBV6-1 and TRBJ2-4; maybe TRBD1 (5 bases). This CDR3 is built from 16 residues. The V gene's germline CDR1 is MNHNS and CDR2 SASEGT. V dropped 5 bases and J dropped 0 bases, with 14 bases sitting between them. In DNA, the CDR3 is TGTGCCAGCAGTCCCGCCGCAGGGCAAGCCAAAAACATTCAGTACTTC. It yields the protein CASSPAAGQAKNIQYF.

J is TRBJ2-3 and V is TRBV21-1; the D call of TRBD1 is as the table states it, not checked on the DNA. TRBV21-1 is marked as a pseudogene. CDR3 length: 16 amino acids. In nucleotides, the CDR3 is TGTGCCAGCAGCAAAGGGGCAGGGGAATTCACAGATACGCAGTATTTT. Translating it yields CASSKGAGEFTDTQYF.

This clonotype appeared many times. The CDR3, as DNA: TGTGCCAGCAGCTTATCGGGCGGTGAGCAGTTCTTC. Translating it yields CASSLSGGEQFF. The chain employs TRBV7-3 and TRBJ2-1; D is ambiguous. V was trimmed by 2 bases and J by 9 bases, leaving 8 bases between them. This CDR3 spans 12 amino acids. The germline CDR1 and CDR2 sequences are SGHTA and FQGTGA.

The genes are TRBV20-1 and TRBJ2-3, with 9 bases matching TRBD2. The CDR3 consists of 15 residues. Germline lookup yields CDR1 DFQATT and CDR2 SNEGSKA (reference sequence). V trimming: 1 base; J trimming: 4 bases; junction bases outside the gene matches: 6. Written as DNA, the CDR3 is TGCAGTGCTAGAGTCGCTAGCGGGGTGTCAGATACGCAGTATTTT. As protein: CSARVASGVSDTQYF.

This clonotype occurred many times. The chain uses TRBV6-5 and TRBJ1-1, with 7 bases fitting TRBD1. The germline V gene has CDR1 MNHEY and CDR2 SVGAGI. V gave up 6 bases and J gave up 1 base; unmatched junction bases: 8. CDR3 length: 15 residues. The CDR3 bases are TGTGCCAGCAGGTTGACACAGGGGACGAACACTGAAGCTTTCTTT. It codes for CASRLTQGTNTEAFF.

V usage is TRBV20-1 and J usage is TRBJ2-5; no firm D call. The germline V gene has CDR1 DFQATT and CDR2 SNEGSKA (reference sequence). V was trimmed by 5 bases and J by 5 bases, leaving 21 bases between them. The CDR3 is made up of 15 amino acids. CDR3 in DNA: TGCAGTGCTCCCGGTAGGGCTACCAACACGGAGACCCAGTACTTC. As protein: CSAPGRATNTETQYF.

The genes are TRBV2 and TRBJ2-3; TRBD2 agrees at 7 bases. J lost 4 bases, V lost 11 bases, and 6 bases had no gene match. Germline V gene lookup returns CDR1 SNHLY and CDR2 FYNNEI. The CDR3 has 12 amino acids. The CDR3 region has the DNA TGTGCCTCTGGACTAGAATCAGATACGCAGTATTTT. Translating it yields CASGLESDTQYF.

The chain links TRBV19 to TRBJ2-1; 13 bases map to TRBD2. The germline V gene encodes CDR1 LNHDA and CDR2 SQIVND (reference sequence). The CDR3 sequence is 19 residues long. The trim removed 7 bases at V and 0 bases at J, leaving 12 bases unmatched. The CDR3: CASTPTSGRDRSSYNEQFF. CDR3 DNA sequence: TGTGCCAGTACCCCCACTAGCGGGAGGGATCGGAGCTCCTACAATGAGCAGTTCTTC. Combining the CDR3 with reference TRBV19 and TRBJ2-1 gives the whole variable domain DGGITQSPKYLFRKEGQNVTLSCEQNLNHDAMYWYRQDPGQGLRLIYYSQIVNDFQKGDIAEGYSVSREKKESFPLTVTSAQKNPTAFYLCASTPTSGRDRSSYNEQFFGPGTRLTVL.

In its sample, this clonotype was seen many times. The J gene is TRBJ2-6, the V gene TRBV20-1; no firm D call. The CDR3 is 13 residues long. V gave up 5 bases and J gave up 2 bases, with 7 bases separating them. The V gene's germline CDR1 is DFQATT and CDR2 SNEGSKA (reference sequence). The CDR3 region is CSAEPTGANVLTF. Written as DNA, the CDR3 is TGCAGTGCTGAGCCCACTGGGGCCAACGTCCTGACTTTC.

J is TRBJ1-5 and V is TRBV20-1; D unclear. CDR3 length equals 14 residues. From germline, CDR1 is DFQATT and CDR2 SNEGSKA (reference sequence). The CDR3 coding sequence is TGCAGGGCGATTGGAGGTTTTAGCAATCAGCCCCAGCATTTT. Its translation is CRAIGGFSNQPQHF.

This clonotype turned up a few times. The chain links TRBV24-1 to TRBJ2-1; 12 nucleotides match TRBD2. This CDR3 contains 18 residues. Germline V gene lookup returns CDR1 KGHDR and CDR2 SFDVKD. Trimming at V came to 1 base and at J to 4 bases, leaving 7 bases not matched to a gene. The CDR3 sequence is CATSDLPTSGSVYNEQFF. CDR3 DNA sequence: TGTGCCACCAGTGATTTACCGACTAGCGGGAGCGTGTACAATGAGCAGTTCTTC.